The clone carrying this T cell receptor (beta chain) was recorded once. This specimen comes from a study of blood T cell repertoires in COVID-19. Across the whole study: Whether acute or convalescent, the COVID-19 samples came from the United States, Italy and Spain. Sources were T cells, B-cell-depleted T cells, or PBMCs; the material itself was cDNA or gDNA.

The authors' processing: Estimation of nucleated cell counts was performed using reference gene primer amplification. This table comes from immunoSEQ multiplex PCR, and its TCRdb copy is limited to in-frame clones, with some not included. V and J calls and clone size are as listed in that table; D and trimming were resolved from the DNA. The repertoire has about 110,000 clones, more than 75% of them found once; the top ten carry approximately 2.1%. Per germline, CDR1 GTSNPN and CDR2 SVGIG (reference sequence). The junction had 3 bases not matched to a gene; V was cut back by 5 bases and J by 2 bases. The length of the CDR3 is 13 residues.

Sequencing was performed on peripheral blood. The chain carries TRBV30 and TRBJ2-1, with TRBD1 identical over 7 bases. This clonotype originated in a human donor in a cohort sampled during active COVID-19. The CDR3 DNA follows: TGTGCCTGGCAAGGGGGCGCCTACAATGAGCAGTTCTTC. Protein sequence: CAWQGGAYNEQFF.